The 13 T cell receptor beta chains given below trace back to one sample, sequenced in a study of blood T cell repertoires in COVID-19 (dated by TCRdb to about 2020). Libraries were prepared through the immunoSEQ multiplex PCR assay. TCRdb's version of the immuneACCESS table is confined to in-frame rearrangements and falls short of the full clone set. An unresolved V gene accounts for under half of the shortfall where checked; the remainder is of unknown origin. For this sample there are roughly 220,000 clones; 80% to 90% appear just once. The top ten hold 3% to 4% of the sample. Source material: PBMCs or T cells enriched from blood (not recorded which). All receptors derive from a woman in her thirties or forties with acute COVID-19.

This chain uses TRBV6-5 with TRBJ2-7; TRBD1 is a possible D gene (6 bases). Germline values: CDR1 MNHEY, CDR2 SVGAGI. The CDR3 length is 14 residues. The germline V and J ends were trimmed by 7 bases and 1 base, with 14 bases remaining between them. CDR3 DNA sequence: TGTGCCAGCACCTCAGAACAGGGTTCCTACGAGCAGTACTTC. Protein sequence: CASTSEQGSYEQYF.

The DNA of the CDR3 is TGTGCCAGCAGCTTAACAACGGGACAGCTCTCTGGGGCCAACGTCCTGACTTTC. Translated, it gives CASSLTTGQLSGANVLTF. V usage is TRBV7-3 and J usage is TRBJ2-6, with 7 positions matching TRBD1. The CDR3 sequence is 18 residues long. Trimming removed 0 bases from V and 0 bases from J; junction bases left unmatched: 5. Looked up from germline, CDR1 is SGHTA and CDR2 is FQGTGA.

The V and J genes are TRBV5-6 and TRBJ2-7; the D is unclear. In germline, CDR1 is SGHDT, CDR2 YYEEEE. CDR3 length: 13 amino acids. V was shortened by 1 base and J by 4 bases, with 9 bases between the two germline ends. The CDR3 bases are TGTGCCAGCAGCTTGTGGTTCGGGTACGAGCAGTACTTC. Translation gives CASSLWFGYEQYF.

The rearrangement uses TRBV28 and TRBJ1-2, with 12 nucleotides matching TRBD1. Trimming at V came to 8 bases and at J to 0 bases, leaving 4 bases not matched to a gene. The CDR3 runs to 15 residues. Per the germline V gene, CDR1 is MDHEN and CDR2 is SYDVKM. The CDR3 nucleotides are TGTGCCAGCGGGGACAGGGGGCGAGCTAACTATGGCTACACCTTC. It yields the protein CASGDRGRANYGYTF.

This clone was observed once. The chain couples TRBV28 to TRBJ1-6, with D possibly being TRBD1 (6 bases). The ends were cut back, 6 bases at V and 10 bases at J, with 22 bases in the middle. The CDR3 length is 16 residues. The germline V gene encodes CDR1 MDHEN and CDR2 SYDVKM. The CDR3: CASSSGRGAQSSPLHF. In DNA form, the CDR3 reads TGTGCCAGCAGCTCTGGCAGGGGTGCTCAGTCGTCACCCCTCCACTTT. Combining the CDR3 with reference TRBV28 and TRBJ1-6 gives the whole variable domain DVKVTQSSRYLVKRTGEKVFLECVQDMDHENMFWYRQDPGLGLRLIYFSYDVKMKEKGDIPEGYSVSREKKERFSLILESASTNQTSMYLCASSSGRGAQSSPLHFGNGTRLTVT.

This sequence joins TRBV28 and TRBJ2-7; TRBD2 aligns across 8 bases. The CDR3 consists of 16 residues. Looked up from germline, CDR1 is MDHEN and CDR2 is SYDVKM. V trimming: 4 bases; J trimming: 5 bases; junction bases outside the gene matches: 13. CDR3 protein: CASSSGLVLFTDEQYF. The CDR3, as DNA: TGTGCCAGCAGTTCGGGACTAGTTCTCTTTACTGACGAGCAGTACTTC.

This chain uses TRBV5-1 with TRBJ1-4; D remains ambiguous. This CDR3 spans 13 amino acids. Germline assignment: CDR1 SGHRS and CDR2 YFSETQ. V lost 8 bases to trimming and J lost 3 bases, with 11 bases between them. The CDR3 DNA is TGCGCCAGAATAGAGGGTGCTAATGAAAAACTGTTTTTT. The encoded protein is CARIEGANEKLFF.

This clone has only one observation. The chain has TRBV28 and TRBJ1-6; TRBD1 is a possible D gene (6 bases). V was shortened by 4 bases and J by 3 bases, with 10 bases between the two germline ends. The length of the CDR3 is 15 residues. In germline, CDR1 is MDHEN, CDR2 SYDVKM. CDR3 sequence (DNA): TGTGCCAGCAGTTCCCCCAGGGGCTATAATTCACCCCTCCACTTT. Translated, it gives CASSSPRGYNSPLHF.

V is TRBV6-5 and J is TRBJ2-7; maybe TRBD2 (5 bases). Trimming removed 2 bases from V and 3 bases from J, with 8 bases in between. Germline V gives CDR1 MNHEY, CDR2 SVGAGI. The CDR3 sequence is 13 residues long. CDR3 nucleotide sequence: TGTGCCAGCAGTTACGAGCGGAACTACGAGCAGTACTTC. It yields the protein CASSYERNYEQYF.

The rearrangement uses TRBV28 and TRBJ1-1; no reliable D call. Germline-derived CDR1 and CDR2 are MDHEN and SYDVKM. The length of the CDR3 is 13 residues. V was pared by 6 bases and J by 0 bases, with 8 bases between. The DNA for the CDR3 is TGTGCCAGCAGCGCTACTCTGAACACTGAAGCTTTCTTT. Its translation is CASSATLNTEAFF.

V and J are TRBV4-1 and TRBJ2-7, with 7 bases lining up with TRBD2. From germline, CDR1 is MGHRA and CDR2 YSYEKL. The CDR3 covers 13 residues. With V trimmed by 4 bases and J by 6 bases, 6 bases remained unmatched. The CDR3 DNA is TGCGCCAGCAGCCTGGGGGGGACCACCGAGCAGTACTTC. The encoded protein is CASSLGGTTEQYF.

The V gene is TRBV9, the J gene TRBJ2-1, with TRBD1 identical over 11 bases. Trimming cost V 4 bases and J 5 bases; bases outside gene matches: 5. The CDR3 has 15 amino acids. Germline V gene sequence: CDR1 SGDLS, CDR2 YYNGEE. The CDR3 coding sequence is TGTGCCAGCAGCCCACAGGGACAGGGGGACAATGAGCAGTTCTTC. The encoded protein is CASSPQGQGDNEQFF.

This sequence joins TRBV29-1 and TRBJ2-3; TRBD2 matches 9 bases. This CDR3 spans 17 amino acids. The germline gives CDR1 SQVTM, CDR2 ANQGSEA. J gave up 4 bases and V 2 bases, and 13 bases lay outside the gene matches. The CDR3 reads CSVELAGRAGIADTQYF. The CDR3 DNA reads as TGCAGCGTTGAACTAGCGGGAAGGGCAGGAATTGCAGATACGCAGTATTTT.